This TCR delta chain originates from a study of gamma-delta T cells after stem cell transplantation. This CDR3 is 21 amino acids long. V dropped 1 base and J dropped 2; count of bases not matched to a gene: 14. Germline assignment: CDR1 GEAIGNYY and CDR2 EKD. TCRdb re-analyzed the RT-PCR reads via CATT. The sample has about 3,200 delta-chain clones; less than 6% are singletons. This clone is labeled large. This sample also contains other DNA sequences that code for the same CDR3. The receptor was isolated from a human donor. It is not recorded whose cells these are; they may come from a transplant donor. Specimen: gamma-delta T cells. This chain joins TRDV2 and TRDJ3; 9 nucleotides align to TRDD3. The CDR3 is CACDTAGGYPSTTWDTRQMFF. CDR3 DNA sequence: TGTGCCTGTGACACAGCAGGGGGATACCCCAGCACCACCTGGGACACCCGACAGATGTTTTTC.